This TCR beta chain was sequenced in a study of read filtering for tumor transcriptome and immune sequencing. Regarding the study as a whole: In IR-seq, single-read clonotypes were about 80% of clonotypes but around 3.5% of reads.

Germline CDR1 reads MNHEY; CDR2 reads SVGAGI. The CDR3 contains 15 residues. The V and J ends lost 2 bases and 1 base, in that order; junction bases with no gene match: 3. This library used around 0.4 ug RNA and molecular barcoded adaptors spanning alpha/delta and beta/gamma chains. TCRdb re-analysed the reads in MiXCR, keeping a single row per CDR3 protein. This repertoire shows about 24,000 distinct CDR3 sequences, about 22% found once; its top ten account for around 47%. This clonotype has at least ten counts. Its antigen is not identified. The sequence derives from a donor at least 40 years old with multiple myeloma. Sequencing was performed on a population of CD138-negative cells sorted from bone marrow. V is TRBV6-5 and J is TRBJ2-3, with 7 bases matching TRBD1. The CDR3 sequence is CASSYTTGGTDTQYF. The CDR3, as DNA: TGTGCCAGCAGTTACACCACAGGGGGCACAGATACGCAGTATTTT.